This TCR beta chain was found in a study of technical replicates of blood from several donors. Assay used: immunoSEQ multiplex PCR; TCRdb lists only in-frame clones, some missing. Here the sample spans around 65,000 clones, over 75% being singletons. CDR1 is MNHEY and CDR2 is SVGAGI in the germline V gene. CDR3 length: 16 residues. J was trimmed by 4 bases and V by 0 bases; bases with no gene match: 4. There are a few counts of this clone. The genes are TRBV6-5 and TRBJ2-7, with TRBD1 identical over 12 bases. The sample taken for sequencing was PBMCs. The clonotype originates from a human donor in good health. Some clones in this sample may be carry-over from other donors' samples. The CDR3 protein is CASSYSGTGGSYEQYF. In DNA form, the CDR3 reads TGTGCCAGCAGTTACTCCGGGACAGGGGGCAGTTACGAGCAGTACTTC.